Included here is one TCR beta chain sequence, with context. TCRdb's copy holds only in-frame clones and misses some; the assay was immunoSEQ multiplex PCR. The sample contains 50,000 to 65,000 clones, 85% to 95% of which appear only once. The data were obtained in a study of blood T cell repertoires in COVID-19. Study at large: Sample material is recorded as cDNA or gDNA derived from T cells, B-cell-depleted T cells, or PBMCs.

The sequence was obtained from a man aged 45 to 65 with active COVID-19. Specimen: peripheral blood.

The CDR3 reads CASREPDTQYF. CDR3 nucleotides: TGTGCCAGCAGGGAGCCAGATACGCAGTATTTT. This rearrangement joins TRBV6-5 to TRBJ2-3; unclear D gene. Trimming removed 6 bases from V and 4 bases from J, with 5 bases in between. From germline, CDR1 is MNHEY and CDR2 SVGAGI. This CDR3 is 11 amino acids long.